This T cell receptor beta chain originates from a study of OX40 agonist ivuxolimab in advanced cancers. This CDR3 spans 14 amino acids. CDR1 SGHTA and CDR2 FQGNSA come from the germline V gene. V was cut by 1 base and J by 5 bases, with 11 bases left in between. The method was immunoSEQ multiplex PCR; TCRdb's version includes in-frame clones alone and lacks a portion of them. Of about 34,000 clones in the sample, about nine tenths are singletons; the top ten hold less than 5.5%. This TCR came from an adult with an advanced solid tumor such as melanoma, head and neck, liver or kidney cancer. The chain is built from TRBV7-2 and TRBJ1-1; perhaps TRBD1 as D (5 bases). The sample here was CD4+ or CD8+ T cells sorted from blood, taken in a trial of the OX40 agonist ivuxolimab. CDR3 DNA sequence: TGTGCCAGCAGCTTAGATGGGGGACGGACTGAAGCTTTCTTT. It encodes CASSLDGGRTEAFF.